The 19 T cell receptor beta chains reported below all come from one sample, sequenced in a study of CD8 T cells in Susac syndrome. Random hexamers were used to reverse transcribe an amount of about 0.45 to 1 ug RNA. TCRdb called the immunoSEQ multiplex PCR reads again in MiXCR, with one record for every CDR3 protein. The sample lists a few hundred thousand distinct CDR3 sequences, 80% to 95% occurring once. The source material was CD4+ T cells from PBMCs. These receptors were taken from a human donor with multiple sclerosis.

This clonotype is a singleton in its sample. The V call is TRBV20-1, the J call TRBJ1-4, with D unresolved. V was trimmed by 3 bases and J by 5 bases, leaving 7 bases between them. Germline-derived CDR1 and CDR2 are DFQATT and SNEGSKA (reference sequence). The CDR3 runs to 12 residues. CDR3 residues: CSASHRNEKLFF. The CDR3 DNA follows: TGCAGTGCTAGTCACCGAAATGAAAAACTGTTTTTT.

The chain uses TRBV6-1 and TRBJ2-7, with TRBD2 matching 7 bases. The V gene end was trimmed by 0 bases and the J gene end by 4 bases; junction bases not matched to a gene: 6. The V gene's germline CDR1 is MNHNS and CDR2 SASEGT. The length of the CDR3 is 15 residues. The CDR3 loop reads CASSEAAGNAYEQYV. As DNA, the CDR3 is TGTGCCAGCAGTGAAGCAGCGGGAAATGCGTACGAGCAGTACGTC.

This clonotype appeared a single time. J is TRBJ1-2 and V is TRBV29-1; D remains unclear. Germline CDR1 SQVTM, CDR2 ANQGSEA. This CDR3 is built from 11 residues. Trimming left V 7 bases short and J 4 bases short, with 10 bases between. Here the CDR3 reads CSADRRYGYTF. For the CDR3, the DNA is TGCAGCGCCGATCGGCGCTATGGCTACACCTTC. The full variable domain, in which reference TRBV29-1 and TRBJ1-2 provide the parts outside the CDR3, is SAVISQKPSRDICQRGTSLTIQCQVDSQVTMMFWYRQQPGQSLTLIATANQGSEATYESGFVIDKFPISRPNLTFSTLTVSNMSPEDSSIYLCSADRRYGYTFGSGTRLTVV.

The chain uses TRBV6-4 and TRBJ2-1; possibly TRBD2 for D (6 bases). V dropped 8 bases and J dropped 4 bases, with 15 bases sitting between them. The CDR3 has 14 amino acids. Germline loops: CDR1 MRHNA, CDR2 SNTAGT. CDR3: CASPTGTGYNEQFF. CDR3 nucleotides: TGTGCCAGCCCGACCGGGACTGGTTACAATGAGCAGTTCTTC.

The table lists this clonotype with a count of one. The V call is TRBV7-6, the J call TRBJ1-4, with a possible D match to TRBD1 (5 bases). V lost 5 bases, J lost 8 bases, and 12 bases lay in between. This CDR3 has 13 amino acids. Germline V gene sequence: CDR1 SGHVS, CDR2 FNYEAQ. In DNA, the CDR3 is TGTGCCAGCAGCACGGGACTACAGGAAAAACTGTTTTTT. Protein: CASSTGLQEKLFF.

Only one count was recorded for this clonotype. The chain couples TRBV30 to TRBJ2-1; D not resolved. The CDR3 contains 13 residues. Germline V gene lookup returns CDR1 GTSNPN and CDR2 SVGIG (reference sequence). Trimming pared 2 bases from V and 5 bases from J, leaving 10 bases between. CDR3 in amino acids: CAWSQGKDNEQFF. CDR3 DNA: TGTGCCTGGAGTCAAGGAAAGGACAATGAGCAGTTCTTC.

This rearrangement joins TRBV9 to TRBJ1-1; D is unclear. Trimming left V 3 bases short and J 3 bases short, with 12 bases between. The germline V gene has CDR1 SGDLS and CDR2 YYNGEE. The CDR3 extends over 14 amino acids. CDR3: CASSAAGADTEAFF. The CDR3 DNA reads as TGTGCCAGCAGCGCAGCGGGCGCGGACACTGAAGCTTTCTTT.

The chain uses TRBV9 and TRBJ2-1; 11 bases map to TRBD2. V trimming: 4 bases; J trimming: 9 bases; junction bases outside the gene matches: 12. The CDR3 contains 16 residues. The germline gives CDR1 SGDLS, CDR2 YYNGEE. CDR3 bases: TGTGCCAGCAGCTTCTCGACTAGCGGGAAGGACGGTGAGCAGTTCTTC. Protein sequence: CASSFSTSGKDGEQFF.

This clonotype showed up just once. The chain is built from TRBV12-3 or TRBV12-4 and TRBJ2-7; 9 bases are shared with TRBD2. V trimming: 3 bases; J trimming: 5 bases; junction bases outside the gene matches: 8. This CDR3 is built from 15 residues. The CDR3 reads CASSLTSGGYHEQYF. CDR3 coding DNA: TGTGCCAGCAGTTTGACGAGCGGGGGGTACCACGAGCAGTACTTC.

The rearrangement uses TRBV6-5 and TRBJ2-7; possibly TRBD1 or TRBD2 for D (5 bases each). From germline, CDR1 is MNHEY and CDR2 SVGAGI. Between the trimmed V and J ends, which lost 5 bases and 3 bases, there was a span of 14 bases. The CDR3 spans 14 residues. CDR3 coding DNA: TGTGCCAGCAGTCCCGCCCGGGACGGCTACGAGCAGTACGTC. It is translated as CASSPARDGYEQYV.

This clonotype showed up just a few times. This chain uses TRBV29-1 with TRBJ2-7; possibly TRBD2 for D (7 bases). CDR1 and CDR2 from the germline V gene are SQVTM and ANQGSEA. The length of the CDR3 is 13 residues. V was shortened by 6 bases and J by 4 bases, with 16 bases between the two germline ends. DNA for the CDR3: TGCAGCGTAACGCAGGGGAGGGGGTACGAGCAGTACTTC. This translates into CSVTQGRGYEQYF.

The chain uses TRBV3-1 and TRBJ1-6; 10 nucleotides align to TRBD1. The germline gives CDR1 LGHDT, CDR2 YNNKEL (reference sequence). The V segment lost 6 bases and the J segment 8 bases; nucleotides outside the gene matches: 4. This CDR3 is built from 14 residues. The CDR3 loop is CASRTGTGDSPLHF. DNA for the CDR3: TGTGCCAGCAGGACCGGGACAGGGGATTCACCCCTCCACTTT.

The chain combines TRBV6-4 with TRBJ1-1; D gene uncertain. Germline CDR1 and CDR2: MRHNA and SNTAGT. V dropped 5 bases and J dropped 0 bases, with 7 bases sitting between them. This CDR3 has 13 amino acids. Here the CDR3 reads CASSQNMNTEAFF. DNA of the CDR3: TGTGCCAGCAGTCAGAATATGAACACTGAAGCTTTCTTT.

CDR3 DNA: TGTGCCAGCAGCCAAGCGGGACTAGCGGGAGCTGGGGCCAACGTCCTGACTTTC. This sequence encodes CASSQAGLAGAGANVLTF. The gene calls are TRBV3-1 and TRBJ2-6; 14 bases align to TRBD2. The junction had 1 base not matched to a gene; V was cut back by 1 base and J by 2 bases. Germline V lookup: CDR1 LGHDT, CDR2 YNNKEL (reference sequence). This CDR3 contains 18 residues.

V is TRBV7-3 and J is TRBJ2-2, with no clear D. Germline assignment: CDR1 SGHTA and CDR2 FQGTGA. V shed 0 bases and J shed 6 bases, with 14 bases lying between them. The CDR3 is 16 amino acids. CDR3 nucleotide sequence: TGTGCCAGCAGCTTAACGTTGGGTGGGCCCGCCGGGGAGCTGTTTTTT. It yields the protein CASSLTLGGPAGELFF. Looking up the rest from reference TRBV7-3 and TRBJ2-2 gives the full variable domain: GAGVSQTPSNKVTEKGKYVELRCDPISGHTALYWYRQSLGQGPEFLIYFQGTGAADDSGLPNDRFFAVRPEGSVSTLKIQRTERGDSAVYLCASSLTLGGPAGELFFGEGSRLTVL.

In DNA form, the CDR3 reads TGTGCCAGCAGTTTAGGGACTAGCGGCTCATCAGATACGCAGTATTTT. Encoded protein: CASSLGTSGSSDTQYF. The V gene is TRBV12-3 or TRBV12-4, the J gene TRBJ2-3; 10 positions match TRBD2. CDR3 size: 16 residues. V lost 1 base, J lost 4 bases, and 5 bases stayed unmatched.

The chain is built from TRBV12-3 or TRBV12-4 and TRBJ2-3; 7 bases agree with TRBD2. Unmatched junction bases numbered 11, after V lost 6 bases and J lost 2 bases. The CDR3 has 16 amino acids. The CDR3 reads CASSRASGGFTDTQYF. The CDR3, as DNA: TGTGCCAGCAGCAGAGCTAGCGGTGGTTTCACAGATACGCAGTATTTT.

The chain has TRBV6-1 and TRBJ1-1; no firm D call. The CDR3 length is 15 residues. Germline CDR1 is MNHNS and CDR2 is SASEGT. Trimming removed 5 bases from V and 4 bases from J, with 17 bases in between. This chain's CDR3 is CASSLTSEVFTEAFF. CDR3 sequence (DNA): TGTGCCAGCAGTCTGACTTCGGAGGTATTCACTGAAGCTTTCTTT.

The chain uses TRBV29-1 and TRBJ2-1, with 7 positions matching TRBD1. The CDR3 is made up of 13 amino acids. The junction had 6 bases not matched to a gene; V was cut back by 5 bases and J by 5 bases. CDR1 and CDR2 from the germline V gene are SQVTM and ANQGSEA. In nucleotides, the CDR3 is TGCAGCGTTCGCCCAGGGGGTAACAATGAGCAGTTCTTC. Protein: CSVRPGGNNEQFF.